This T cell receptor (beta chain) is from a study of cytomegalovirus exposure and HLA in healthy donors. The wider study: Of around 400 genotyped donors, 81% grouped in the Caucasian-associated ancestry cluster.

PCR amplification relied on 60 Vbeta primers (plus 13 Jbeta primers). Sequenced by immunoSEQ multiplex PCR; TCRdb stores in-frame clones only, minus some. This table has about 120,000 clones, 65% to 80% appearing once. Study-level results: The authors judged a highly shared variant cluster likely a sequencing artifact. Prior analysis indicated that the majority of TCR beta V segments exhibited productivity approximately 87% or approximately 30% of the time.

A word on this clone: Its specificity is not known.

The germline CDR1 and CDR2 sequences are LNHDA and SQIVND (reference sequence). This CDR3 contains 12 residues. Unmatched junction bases numbered 8, after V lost 9 bases and J lost 9 bases. The sequencing sample was made of PBMCs. The clonotype comes from a young man in good health and CMV-seropositive. This chain connects TRBV19 to TRBJ1-5, with 7 bases fitting TRBD1. The CDR3 DNA follows: TGTGCCAGCCGGACAGGCGGTGGGCCCCAGCATTTT. Translation gives CASRTGGGPQHF.